Shown below are 20 T cell receptor beta chains from a single sample sequenced in a study of beta chain features in type 1 diabetes. Findings and caveats of the study: Significant though moderate, a shortening of TCRB CDR3s appeared in all four CD4+ subsets of Type 1 diabetes patients.

Since all of the isolated RNA was reverse transcribed, expressed TCRB transcripts were what got sequenced. TCRdb keeps only in-frame clones here, not all; method: immunoSEQ multiplex PCR. The data contain 100,000 to 150,000 clones, roughly 10% of them seen just once; the ten biggest clones take up around 0.7%. No cognate antigen is known for these TCRs. Sequenced input: central memory CD4+ T cells from blood. These receptors were obtained from a man aged 25-45 years with type 1 diabetes.

CDR3 loop: CASSWGTGGRDEQFF. In nucleotides, the CDR3 is TGTGCCAGCAGCTGGGGGACAGGGGGCAGGGATGAGCAGTTCTTC. This chain connects TRBV5-6 to TRBJ2-1; 12 bases fit TRBD1. V gave up 3 bases and J gave up 8 bases; unmatched junction bases: 6. The germline V gene has CDR1 SGHDT and CDR2 YYEEEE. This CDR3 comprises 15 residues.

This clone was recorded only once. V usage is TRBV2 and J usage is TRBJ1-5, with D perhaps matching TRBD1 (5 bases). CDR1 is SNHLY and CDR2 is FYNNEI in the germline V gene. The CDR3 has 14 residues. Trimming shortened V by 5 bases and J by 6 bases, and 14 bases separated the two germline ends. The CDR3 sequence: CASSPQGLGQPQHF. CDR3 in DNA: TGTGCCAGCAGTCCCCAGGGATTAGGTCAGCCCCAGCATTTT.

The chain recombines TRBV7-8 with TRBJ2-7; 7 bases map to TRBD1. The CDR3 contains 13 residues. Germline lookup yields CDR1 SGHVS and CDR2 FQNEAQ. V was clipped by 1 base and J by 3 bases; unmatched bases: 0. The CDR3 bases are TGTGCCAGCAGCTTAGACAGGGGCTACGAGCAGTACTTC. Protein sequence: CASSLDRGYEQYF.

CDR3 sequence: CASSYSPQNTDTQYF. In DNA, the CDR3 is TGTGCCAGCAGTTACTCCCCCCAGAACACAGATACGCAGTATTTT. J is TRBJ2-3 and V is TRBV6-6; D unresolved. V lost 0 bases to trimming and J lost 2 bases, with 9 bases between them. CDR1 and CDR2 from the germline V gene are MNHNY and SVGAGI (reference sequence). The CDR3 totals 15 residues.

This clone has more than one count but fewer than ten. V is TRBV7-2 and J is TRBJ2-7; 8 nucleotides agree with TRBD1. Germline CDR1 is SGHTA and CDR2 is FQGNSA. J was trimmed by 3 bases and V by 4 bases; bases with no gene match: 5. This CDR3 spans 14 amino acids. DNA of the CDR3: TGTGCCAGCAGCTCCTCCGGGACAGGCTACGAGCAGTACTTC. Translated, it gives CASSSSGTGYEQYF.

This clone came up a few times. The chain combines TRBV9 with TRBJ2-3; D remains ambiguous. The length of the CDR3 is 15 residues. In germline, CDR1 is SGDLS, CDR2 YYNGEE. The V end was cut by 4 bases, the J end by 4 bases, with 16 bases between. CDR3 DNA: TGTGCCAGCAGCCCTCTGAGAGAGGCCTCAGATACGCAGTATTTT. Translating it yields CASSPLREASDTQYF.

This clone was counted a few times. The V and J genes are TRBV30 and TRBJ1-4, with a possible D match to TRBD1 (5 bases). CDR1 and CDR2 from the germline V gene are GTSNPN and SVGIG (reference sequence). The CDR3 covers 15 residues. Trimming took 0 bases from V and 8 from J, leaving 16 bases between them. The CDR3 DNA sequence: TGTGCCTGGAGTGTGGGGGGACGGAGAAGCGAAAAACTGTTTTTT. It yields the protein CAWSVGGRRSEKLFF.

This clone was seen a handful of times. This rearrangement joins TRBV4-2 to TRBJ2-7; D is ambiguous. CDR3 length: 15 amino acids. Trimming cost V 1 base and J 4 bases, with 14 bases left between them. Germline V gives CDR1 LGHNA, CDR2 YNFKEQ. The CDR3 loop reads CASSQVVSEQYEQYF. CDR3 bases: TGTGCCAGCAGCCAAGTTGTTTCGGAACAGTACGAGCAGTACTTC.

This clone was seen a few times. V is TRBV7-2 and J is TRBJ2-1; 8 nucleotides align to TRBD2. V lost 5 bases to trimming and J lost 6 bases; unmatched junction nucleotides: 9. Germline V CDR1 and CDR2: SGHTA, FQGNSA. CDR3 length equals 15 residues. The CDR3 DNA follows: TGTGCCAGCAGCGCCAGCGGGGGCAGTTTCAATGAGCAGTTCTTC. Translating gives CASSASGGSFNEQFF.

This clone came up a few times. The chain recombines TRBV4-2 with TRBJ2-1; 9 bases map to TRBD2. CDR1 is LGHNA and CDR2 is YNFKEQ in the germline V gene. This CDR3 contains 16 residues. Germline trimming cut 1 base from V and 2 bases from J; bases unmatched to any gene: 3. CDR3 in DNA: TGTGCCAGCAGCCAAGTAGCGGGGGCGACCTACAATGAGCAGTTCTTC. Translated, it gives CASSQVAGATYNEQFF.

V usage is TRBV9 and J usage is TRBJ1-4; 9 bases are shared with TRBD1. There are 17 residues in the CDR3. After removal of 4 bases from V and 4 bases from J, the junction contained 11 bases not matched to a gene. Germline CDR1 reads SGDLS; CDR2 reads YYNGEE. The CDR3 is CASSIRDRVDDNEKLFF. For the CDR3, the DNA is TGTGCCAGCAGCATCCGGGACAGGGTGGATGATAATGAAAAACTGTTTTTT.

The V call is TRBV14, the J call TRBJ2-7, with TRBD2 matching 7 bases. V dropped 6 bases and J dropped 1; count of bases not matched to a gene: 9. Germline lookup yields CDR1 SGHDN and CDR2 FVKESK. This CDR3 has 15 residues. The CDR3 reads CASRQAGVPSYEQYF. CDR3 bases: TGTGCCAGCAGGCAGGCGGGGGTTCCGTCCTACGAGCAGTACTTC.

CDR3 residues: CASSLGEYRLHF. The DNA of the CDR3 is TGTGCCAGCAGCTTAGGCGAATACCGCCTCCACTTT. The gene calls are TRBV7-9 and TRBJ1-6; D remains ambiguous. CDR1 SEHNR and CDR2 FQNEAQ come from the germline V gene (reference sequence). The CDR3 runs to 12 residues. Trimming took 1 base from V and 15 from J, leaving 10 bases between them.

The sample holds a few counts of this clone. The chain uses TRBV2 and TRBJ1-2; 8 nucleotides match TRBD1. Trimming at V came to 2 bases and at J to 8 bases, leaving 10 bases not matched to a gene. The CDR3 is made up of 15 amino acids. CDR1 and CDR2 from the germline V gene are SNHLY and FYNNEI. CDR3 sequence reads: CASSEQGAPTAGYTF. As DNA, the CDR3 is TGTGCCAGCAGTGAACAGGGGGCCCCCACGGCCGGCTACACCTTC.

This clone was seen a handful of times. The rearrangement uses TRBV30 and TRBJ1-5, with no clear D. Germline V gives CDR1 GTSNPN, CDR2 SVGIG (reference sequence). The length of the CDR3 is 13 residues. Trimming took 1 base from V and 1 from J, leaving 5 bases between them. CDR3 DNA sequence: TGTGCCTGGAGTGGGCAGAGCAATCAGCCCCAGCATTTT. This translates into CAWSGQSNQPQHF.

The V call is TRBV30, the J call TRBJ2-1; 7 nucleotides agree with TRBD2. The V and J ends lost 3 bases and 3 bases, in that order; junction bases with no gene match: 11. The CDR3 length is 16 residues. Looked up from germline, CDR1 is GTSNPN and CDR2 is SVGIG (reference sequence). The CDR3 protein is CAWREWGAGFYNEQFF. The CDR3 bases are TGTGCCTGGAGGGAATGGGGAGCGGGGTTCTACAATGAGCAGTTCTTC. The complete variable domain, with remaining parts taken from reference TRBV30 and TRBJ2-1, reads SQTIHQWPATLVQPVGSPLSLECTVEGTSNPNLYWYRQAAGRGLQLLFYSVGIGQISSEVPQNLSASRPQDRQFILSSKKLLLSDSGFYLCAWREWGAGFYNEQFFGPGTRLTVL.

This clone has just a few counts. The chain has TRBV2 and TRBJ2-5, with 10 bases fitting TRBD2. There are 14 residues in the CDR3. CDR1 and CDR2 (germline): SNHLY, FYNNEI. The junction had 9 bases not matched to a gene; V was cut back by 8 bases and J by 6 bases. The CDR3 DNA reads as TGTGCCAGCGGCCCCCTAGCGGGGGAGCAGACCCAGTACTTC. Translation: CASGPLAGEQTQYF.

This clone came up a few times. J is TRBJ2-5 and V is TRBV7-6; the D is unclear. Trimming removed 8 bases from V and 0 bases from J, with 7 bases in between. The CDR3 has 12 amino acids. The germline CDR1 and CDR2 sequences are SGHVS and FNYEAQ. The CDR3 loop reads CASAKYQETQYF. DNA for the CDR3: TGTGCCAGCGCGAAGTACCAAGAGACCCAGTACTTC.

The V gene is TRBV21-1, the J gene TRBJ2-7; TRBD1 is the table's D call, not checked against the DNA. TRBV21-1 is noted as a pseudogene. This CDR3 is 16 amino acids long. CDR3 DNA sequence: TGTGCCAGCAGCAAAGGACAGGGGGCGAAAAGCCACGAGCAGTACTTC. As protein: CASSKGQGAKSHEQYF.

This chain links TRBV10-1 with TRBJ2-5, with 7 bases fitting TRBD2. The CDR3 contains 14 residues. J gave up 2 bases and V 4 bases, and 4 bases lay outside the gene matches. Germline CDR1 WNHNN, CDR2 SYGVQD (reference sequence). This chain's CDR3 is CASSGPAGQETQYF. The CDR3 nucleotides are TGCGCCAGCAGTGGGCCAGCGGGGCAAGAGACCCAGTACTTC.